The 27 T cell receptor beta chains given below trace back to one sample, sequenced in a study of shared clonotypes between healthy human individuals. Here immunoSEQ multiplex PCR was the method, and the copy in TCRdb shows in-frame clones only, minus some. The sample includes over a million clones, 95% to 97% seen only once; the top ten take 0.95% to 1.5%. Input material: naive CD4+ T cells sorted from blood. As for subset: CD45RA+ positively selected. The source of these receptors is a man aged 25 to 45 in good health.

The J gene is TRBJ1-1, the V gene TRBV30; maybe TRBD1 (6 bases). V lost 4 bases and J lost 0, with 12 bases in between. CDR1 is GTSNPN and CDR2 is SVGIG in the germline V gene (reference sequence). This CDR3 spans 14 amino acids. This chain's CDR3 is CAWNRDRVNTEAFF. CDR3 DNA: TGTGCCTGGAACAGGGACCGAGTGAACACTGAAGCTTTCTTT.

The rearrangement joins TRBV5-1 to TRBJ2-3; tentative D call: TRBD2 (6 bases). Germline V gene data show CDR1 as SGHRS and CDR2 as YFSETQ. V shed 5 bases and J shed 10 bases, with 20 bases lying between them. The CDR3 spans 14 residues. The CDR3 sequence: CASRRWGEGGAQYF. CDR3 nucleotide sequence: TGCGCCAGCAGAAGGTGGGGAGAGGGAGGAGCGCAGTATTTT.

This clone was found once. The J gene is TRBJ2-1, the V gene TRBV10-3, with D tentatively TRBD1 or TRBD2 (5 bases each). CDR3 length: 14 residues. The V gene lost 5 bases and the J gene lost 6 bases, with 14 bases spanning the gap. Germline CDR1 and CDR2: ENHRY and SYGVKD. CDR3 nucleotide sequence: TGTGCCATCAGTCAGGGAGTTCGAAGCAATGAGCAGTTCTTC. Its protein product is CAISQGVRSNEQFF.

The chain couples TRBV28 to TRBJ2-7; D is perhaps TRBD1 (6 bases). Germline CDR1 and CDR2: MDHEN and SYDVKM. Trimming pared 6 bases from V and 0 bases from J, leaving 12 bases between. The CDR3 has 14 amino acids. CDR3 DNA sequence: TGTGCCAGCAGGATTAGACAGGACTCCTACGAGCAGTACTTC. This encodes CASRIRQDSYEQYF.

The V call is TRBV28, the J call TRBJ1-2; the match to TRBD1 covers 7 bases. Germline loops: CDR1 MDHEN, CDR2 SYDVKM. After removal of 6 bases from V and 3 bases from J, the junction contained 7 bases not matched to a gene. The CDR3 runs 14 residues. CDR3 bases: TGTGCCAGCAGCTCCCCCGGGACAGACTATGGCTACACCTTC. This encodes CASSSPGTDYGYTF.

In regard to this clone: Other DNA variants within this sample encode the same CDR3. The chain joins TRBV5-1 to TRBJ1-1, with D uncertain. The CDR3 extends over 14 amino acids. The germline gives CDR1 SGHRS, CDR2 YFSETQ. V was shortened by 0 bases and J by 1 base, with 7 bases between the two germline ends. The CDR3 DNA is TGCGCCAGCAGCTTGGTACGGGGGAACACTGAAGCTTTCTTT. Its translation is CASSLVRGNTEAFF.

V gene TRBV7-9 combines with J gene TRBJ2-3, with TRBD2 matching 10 bases. The CDR3 runs to 14 residues. CDR1 is SEHNR and CDR2 is FQNEAQ in the germline V gene (reference sequence). V was clipped by 5 bases and J by 4 bases; unmatched bases: 3. The CDR3 sequence: CASSTGLAADTQYF. CDR3 nucleotides: TGTGCCAGCAGCACTGGACTAGCGGCAGATACGCAGTATTTT.

The chain uses TRBV18 and TRBJ2-1, with 8 bases aligning to TRBD1. Germline V CDR1 and CDR2: KGHSH, LQKENI. The V gene end was trimmed by 5 bases and the J gene end by 8 bases; junction bases not matched to a gene: 8. The CDR3 totals 14 residues. Written as DNA, the CDR3 is TGTGCCAGCTCATGGCAGGGGGCACGCGATGAGCAGTTCTTC. This translates into CASSWQGARDEQFF. Complete variable domain (other parts from reference TRBV18 and TRBJ2-1): NAGVMQNPRHLVRRRGQEARLRCSPMKGHSHVYWYRQLPEEGLKFMVYLQKENIIDESGMPKERFSAEFPKEGPSILRIQQVVRGDSAAYFCASSWQGARDEQFFGPGTRLTVL.

The J gene is TRBJ2-1, the V gene TRBV11-3, with 11 bases identical to TRBD1. The CDR3 totals 16 residues. Germline CDR1 and CDR2: SGHNT and YENEEA. J gave up 8 bases and V 5 bases, and 11 bases lay outside the gene matches. The CDR3 DNA reads as TGTGCCAGCAGCCCAAGATCGGGACAGGGGGTTCATGAGCAGTTCTTC. Translation gives CASSPRSGQGVHEQFF. The full variable domain, rest sourced from reference TRBV11-3 and TRBJ2-1, is EAGVVQSPRYKIIEKKQPVAFWCNPISGHNTLYWYLQNLGQGPELLIRYENEEAVDDSQLPKDRFSAERLKGVDSTLKIQPAELGDSAVYLCASSPRSGQGVHEQFFGPGTRLTVL.

This chain uses TRBV5-1 with TRBJ2-1, with a tentative D call TRBD1 (5 bases). Trimming cost V 1 base and J 0 bases, with 11 bases left between them. CDR1 and CDR2 (germline): SGHRS, YFSETQ. This CDR3 has 16 residues. The CDR3 loop reads CASSLMVDSSYNEQFF. The CDR3 DNA reads as TGCGCCAGCAGCTTGATGGTCGACAGCTCCTACAATGAGCAGTTCTTC.

V and J are TRBV7-1 and TRBJ2-3; possible D gene TRBD2, 6 bases. TRBV7-1 is classed as an ORF, of uncertain function. V lost 5 bases and J 2 bases, leaving 11 bases between the germline ends. The length of the CDR3 is 14 residues. In DNA, the CDR3 is TGTGCCAGCAGCCGGAGGGGCACCACAGATACGCAGTATTTT. Translated, it gives CASSRRGTTDTQYF.

The chain is built from TRBV2 and TRBJ2-7; unclear D gene. Germline assignment: CDR1 SNHLY and CDR2 FYNNEI. The V end lost 8 bases, the J end lost 2 bases, and 7 bases lay between the germline ends. The CDR3 sequence is 11 residues long. The DNA for the CDR3 is TGTGCCAGCGGCCTAACCTACGAGCAGTACTTC. Its translation is CASGLTYEQYF.

The genes are TRBV6-1 and TRBJ2-5; 7 positions match TRBD1. CDR3 size: 15 residues. The trim removed 9 bases at V and 4 bases at J, leaving 14 bases unmatched. Germline loops: CDR1 MNHNS, CDR2 SASEGT. Written as DNA, the CDR3 is TGTGCCAGTCGCCGGGACAGTGACTATAGAGAGACCCAGTACTTC. Translation gives CASRRDSDYRETQYF.

The chain couples TRBV19 to TRBJ2-2, with 7 bases matching TRBD1. The V and J ends lost 4 bases and 4 bases, in that order; junction bases with no gene match: 3. The germline CDR1 and CDR2 sequences are LNHDA and SQIVND (reference sequence). CDR3 size: 14 residues. DNA of the CDR3: TGTGCCAGTAGTACCCCAGGGGGCACCGGGGAGCTGTTTTTT. As protein: CASSTPGGTGELFF.

The V call is TRBV7-2, the J call TRBJ2-7, with 9 positions matching TRBD2. The CDR3 is 15 residues long. Germline V gene lookup returns CDR1 SGHTA and CDR2 FQGNSA. Unmatched junction bases numbered 3, after V lost 0 bases and J lost 3 bases. Written as DNA, the CDR3 is TGTGCCAGCAGCTTAGCGGCTAGCGGGAACTACGAGCAGTACTTC. Translating it yields CASSLAASGNYEQYF.

This rearrangement joins TRBV9 to TRBJ2-5, with 7 bases lining up with TRBD1. This CDR3 spans 13 amino acids. The germline V gene encodes CDR1 SGDLS and CDR2 YYNGEE. With V trimmed by 3 bases and J by 7 bases, 6 bases remained unmatched. The DNA for the CDR3 is TGTGCCAGCAGCGCTGACAGGGTAGGGACCCAGTACTTC. It specifies CASSADRVGTQYF.

The gene calls are TRBV6-1 and TRBJ1-5; TRBD1 agrees at 7 bases. This CDR3 comprises 15 residues. Trimming cost V 3 bases and J 7 bases; bases outside gene matches: 9. CDR1 and CDR2 (germline): MNHNS, SASEGT. The CDR3 nucleotides read TGTGCCAGCAGTGATGAACAGGGGAGCGGACAGCCCCAGCATTTT. Translated: CASSDEQGSGQPQHF.

This rearrangement joins TRBV19 to TRBJ2-7; D may be TRBD1 (6 bases). Germline V lookup: CDR1 LNHDA, CDR2 SQIVND (reference sequence). Trimming removed 6 bases at V and 6 bases at J, with 15 bases between. CDR3 length equals 13 residues. CDR3 DNA sequence: TGTGCCAGTAGGGGGAACAGGGAAAGCGAGCAGTACTTC. This gives the protein CASRGNRESEQYF.

This clone was recorded once. V is TRBV5-1 and J is TRBJ2-1; no reliable D call. The CDR3 totals 15 residues. Germline lookup yields CDR1 SGHRS and CDR2 YFSETQ. The V gene lost 6 bases and the J gene lost 0 bases, with 13 bases spanning the gap. The CDR3 loop reads CASTPKLGSYNEQFF. As DNA, the CDR3 is TGCGCCAGCACCCCGAAGTTGGGCTCCTACAATGAGCAGTTCTTC.

This chain uses TRBV2 with TRBJ2-2; TRBD2 agrees at 14 bases. Germline CDR1 is SNHLY and CDR2 is FYNNEI. CDR3 length equals 17 residues. J was trimmed by 5 bases and V by 6 bases; bases with no gene match: 8. In DNA form, the CDR3 reads TGTGCCAGCAGCACAACCGGGACTAGCGGGAGTACCGGGGAGCTGTTTTTT. It yields the protein CASSTTGTSGSTGELFF.

V and J are TRBV19 and TRBJ2-2, with D tentatively TRBD2 (5 bases). Germline V lookup: CDR1 LNHDA, CDR2 SQIVND (reference sequence). There are 16 residues in the CDR3. The V gene lost 7 bases and the J gene lost 2 bases, with 17 bases spanning the gap. CDR3 protein: CASTSGFGSNTGELFF. For the CDR3, the DNA is TGTGCCAGTACCAGTGGGTTTGGGAGCAACACCGGGGAGCTGTTTTTT. Together with reference TRBV19 and TRBJ2-2, the CDR3 gives the full variable domain: DGGITQSPKYLFRKEGQNVTLSCEQNLNHDAMYWYRQDPGQGLRLIYYSQIVNDFQKGDIAEGYSVSREKKESFPLTVTSAQKNPTAFYLCASTSGFGSNTGELFFGEGSRLTVL.

The CDR3 nucleotides read TGTGCCAGCACCCTAGCGGGAGGCCATGCCGAGCAGTACTTC. Residues: CASTLAGGHAEQYF. The chain links TRBV28 to TRBJ2-7, with 11 positions matching TRBD2. V lost 7 bases, J lost 6 bases, and 8 bases stayed unmatched. The CDR3 contains 14 residues. In germline, CDR1 is MDHEN, CDR2 SYDVKM.

This chain connects TRBV29-1 to TRBJ1-5; possibly TRBD1 for D (6 bases). Trimming removed 7 bases at V and 6 bases at J, with 16 bases between. This CDR3 has 13 residues. The germline V gene has CDR1 SQVTM and CDR2 ANQGSEA. The CDR3 DNA reads TGCAGCGCCGAACAGGGTCCGGGTCAGCCCCAGCATTTT. The encoded protein is CSAEQGPGQPQHF.

The chain combines TRBV18 with TRBJ2-7; possible D gene TRBD1, 6 bases. The CDR3 consists of 13 residues. Germline CDR1 KGHSH, CDR2 LQKENI. V lost 3 bases, J lost 7 bases, and 13 bases lay in between. The CDR3 region is CASSPVRGGEQYF. CDR3 sequence (DNA): TGTGCCAGCTCACCTGTCAGGGGCGGAGAGCAGTACTTC.

Here the CDR3 DNA reads TGCGCCAGCAGTGATGAGGTCTCCTACGAGCAGTACTTC. Its protein product is CASSDEVSYEQYF. The chain joins TRBV10-1 to TRBJ2-7; no clear D. With 3 bases removed from V and 0 bases from J, the gap between germline ends came to 6 bases. The CDR3 has 13 residues. Germline V gene sequence: CDR1 WNHNN, CDR2 SYGVQD (reference sequence).

The chain has TRBV18 and TRBJ2-6; 12 bases map to TRBD2. CDR1 and CDR2 from the germline V gene are KGHSH and LQKENI. V lost 3 bases to trimming and J lost 0 bases; unmatched junction nucleotides: 3. The CDR3 consists of 18 residues. The DNA for the CDR3 is TGTGCCAGCTCACCGATGACTAGCGGGAGCTCTGGGGCCAACGTCCTGACTTTC. This gives the protein CASSPMTSGSSGANVLTF. Drawing the rest from reference TRBV18 and TRBJ2-6, the complete variable domain is NAGVMQNPRHLVRRRGQEARLRCSPMKGHSHVYWYRQLPEEGLKFMVYLQKENIIDESGMPKERFSAEFPKEGPSILRIQQVVRGDSAAYFCASSPMTSGSSGANVLTFGAGSRLTVL.

V and J are TRBV18 and TRBJ2-3; 9 bases fit TRBD2. V dropped 1 base and J dropped 0; count of bases not matched to a gene: 11. The CDR3 contains 19 residues. The germline V gene has CDR1 KGHSH and CDR2 LQKENI. This chain's CDR3 is CASSPRFSRTSESTDTQYF. For the CDR3, the DNA is TGTGCCAGCTCACCACGGTTTTCCAGGACTAGCGAGAGCACAGATACGCAGTATTTT.